The source of this T cell receptor beta chain is a study of blood T cells in healthy people across ages. Together with a sample-barcoded 5' primer, a J-beta primer mix was included in a second PCR lasting roughly 6 to 12 cycles. Each cDNA molecule carried a tag from a template-switch adaptor that contained 12 random nucleotides. MiXCR, run by TCRdb on the 5' RACE reads, gives a single entry per CDR3 protein. The data hold about 1.7 million distinct CDR3 sequences, with 25% to 30% observed a single time. The germline CDR1 and CDR2 sequences are KGHDR and SFDVKD. The CDR3 runs to 12 residues. Trimming removed 7 bases from V and 9 bases from J; junction bases left unmatched: 3. This clonotype was observed a few times. What it binds is not known. Overall study results and limits: Per million T cells, TCR beta diversity dropped about linearly as age rose. Compared with aged donors, long-lived donors showed fewer expanded clones, suggesting selection.

The receptor was derived from a woman in her 30s in good health. The genes are TRBV24-1 and TRBJ2-1; the match to TRBD2 covers 9 bases. Specimen: blood. DNA of the CDR3: TGTGCCACCAGCCCGCGGGAGGGTGAGCAGTTCTTC. Protein: CATSPREGEQFF.